The clone carrying this TCR beta chain has at least ten counts. The antigen is undetermined. The source of the sample is a study of T cells in Graves' hyperthyroidism and ophthalmopathy. Broader study findings: Ophthalmopathy was told apart from stable hyperthyroidism by a 13 V-J model. Model predictions of ophthalmopathy came a median 6.5 months before onset.

There were TCR beta CDR3 regions amplified from RNA transcripts. The HTBI primer set served for first-round RT-PCR of the TCR CDR3. One entry per CDR3 protein, called by TCRdb with MiXCR from the multiplex PCR reads. The repertoire has around 600,000 distinct CDR3 sequences, about 14% of them found once; the top ten carry roughly an eighth. The PBMCs had their origin in 7.5 to 10 ml of fresh peripheral blood. V lost 3 bases to trimming and J lost 3 bases, with 10 bases between them. CDR3 length equals 13 residues. Germline CDR1 and CDR2: GTSNPN and SVGIG (reference sequence). The chain employs TRBV30 and TRBJ2-3; a weak D match, TRBD2 (6 bases). Material for sequencing was blood. The clonotype originates from a woman between 50 and 59 years old with Graves' ophthalmopathy. CDR3 DNA sequence: TGTGCCTGGAGGACGGGAGCGACAGATACGCAGTATTTT. Protein product: CAWRTGATDTQYF.